This T cell receptor beta chain was sequenced during a study of T cell clones after liver transplantation. Findings of the study overall: A larger donor-reactive than third-party decline suggested partial antigen-specific deletion. Conclusions were preliminary, with small, heterogeneous patient groups.

The germline V and J ends were trimmed by 5 bases and 2 bases, with 16 bases remaining between them. The CDR3 loop spans 15 amino acids. CDR1 is SEHNR and CDR2 is FQNEAQ in the germline V gene (reference sequence). Data came from immunoSEQ multiplex PCR; TCRdb stores just in-frame clones and leaves some out. Altogether roughly 55,000 clones are present, around 85% being singletons, with the ten largest covering about 8.9%. Worth noting for this clone: Its antigen is not known.

The TCR originated in a human donor who received a liver transplant. J is TRBJ2-7 and V is TRBV7-9; tentative D call: TRBD1 (6 bases). The sample here was CD4+ T cells from blood, taken before liver transplant. The CDR3 region is CASSDRADRTYEQYF. In DNA, the CDR3 is TGTGCCAGCAGCGACCGGGCGGACAGAACCTACGAGCAGTACTTC.